This entry lists 17 T cell receptor beta chains sequenced from one sample in a study of T cell changes during pregnancy in multiple sclerosis. Profiled with immunoSEQ multiplex PCR; TCRdb holds only in-frame clones, not every one. In the table there are about 100,000 clones, 80% to 95% of which are singletons. Sequencing used peripheral blood, obtained in the third trimester of pregnancy. Receptors originate from a female donor in good health, enrolled as a control in a pregnancy study.

This clone was recorded only once. The chain employs TRBV9 and TRBJ2-7; TRBD1 aligns across 10 bases. Trimming took 4 bases from V and 3 from J; bases not matched to a gene: 4. In germline, CDR1 is SGDLS, CDR2 YYNGEE. The CDR3 has 14 amino acids. In DNA, the CDR3 is TGTGCCAGCAGCCCGGGACAGGGGAACTACGAGCAGTACTTC. Its translation: CASSPGQGNYEQYF.

The chain has TRBV11-1 and TRBJ2-5; D gene uncertain. With 2 bases removed from V and 7 bases from J, the gap between germline ends came to 14 bases. This CDR3 spans 14 amino acids. Germline V gene data show CDR1 as SGHAT and CDR2 as FQDESV (reference sequence). The DNA of the CDR3 is TGTGCCAGCAGCTTAACCTCGATCGTAGCGACCCAGTACTTC. This gives the protein CASSLTSIVATQYF. Filled out from reference TRBV11-1 and TRBJ2-5, the complete variable domain reads EAEVAQSPRYKITEKSQAVAFWCDPISGHATLYWYRQILGQGPELLVQFQDESVVDDSQLPKDRFSAERLKGVDSTLKIQPAELGDSAMYLCASSLTSIVATQYFGPGTRLLVL.

J is TRBJ1-2 and V is TRBV15; D unclear. From germline, CDR1 is LNHNV and CDR2 YYDKDF (reference sequence). This CDR3 region has 13 residues. Trimming shortened V by 1 base and J by 5 bases, and 8 bases separated the two germline ends. The chain's CDR3 is CATSRAILYGYTF. The CDR3 bases are TGTGCCACCAGCAGAGCCATACTGTATGGCTACACCTTC.

V usage is TRBV6-1 and J usage is TRBJ2-1; 11 bases agree with TRBD2. Germline-derived CDR1 and CDR2 are MNHNS and SASEGT. V trimming: 2 bases; J trimming: 4 bases; junction bases outside the gene matches: 7. The CDR3 length is 17 residues. The CDR3 region is CASSEMASGGKYNEQFF. The CDR3 region has the DNA TGTGCCAGCAGTGAAATGGCTAGCGGGGGGAAGTACAATGAGCAGTTCTTC.

The chain uses TRBV14 and TRBJ1-2, with unresolved D. Germline V gene sequence: CDR1 SGHDN, CDR2 FVKESK. The CDR3 loop spans 13 amino acids. V was shortened by 0 bases and J by 6 bases, with 8 bases between the two germline ends. The CDR3 nucleotides are TGTGCCAGCAGCCAAGATATCTCTAATGGCTACACCTTC. It translates to CASSQDISNGYTF.

The chain recombines TRBV9 with TRBJ1-4; 8 bases map to TRBD1. The CDR3 extends over 14 amino acids. The junction had 6 bases not matched to a gene; V was cut back by 0 bases and J by 11 bases. The germline V gene has CDR1 SGDLS and CDR2 YYNGEE. As DNA, the CDR3 is TGTGCCAGCAGCGTAGACGGACAGGGAGGGAAACTGTTTTTT. Translated, it gives CASSVDGQGGKLFF.

The chain couples TRBV11-2 to TRBJ2-7; 8 positions agree with TRBD1. The junction had 8 bases not matched to a gene; V was cut back by 7 bases and J by 3 bases. The CDR3 totals 14 residues. Germline V gives CDR1 SGHAT, CDR2 FQNNGV. CDR3 coding DNA: TGTGCCAGCATCCAAGGCGGACAGGGCTACGAGCAGTACTTC. This codes for CASIQGGQGYEQYF.

The chain uses TRBV7-9 and TRBJ1-5, with 8 bases that match TRBD1. The CDR3 is 14 amino acids. Germline V gene lookup returns CDR1 SEHNR and CDR2 FQNEAQ (reference sequence). The junction had 8 bases not matched to a gene; V was cut back by 4 bases and J by 9 bases. The CDR3 nucleotides read TGTGCCAGCAGCTCGACGACAGGGGTTCGGCCCCAGCATTTT. Translation gives CASSSTTGVRPQHF.

The V call is TRBV15, the J call TRBJ2-7; D uncertain. Trimming pared 0 bases from V and 6 bases from J, leaving 6 bases between. Per the germline V gene, CDR1 is LNHNV and CDR2 is YYDKDF (reference sequence). The CDR3 contains 12 residues. As DNA, the CDR3 is TGTGCCACCAGCAGAGATTTTAGCGAGCAGTACTTC. As protein: CATSRDFSEQYF. The full variable domain, its missing parts supplied by reference TRBV15 and TRBJ2-7, is DAMVIQNPRYQVTQFGKPVTLSCSQTLNHNVMYWYQQKSSQAPKLLFHYYDKDFNNEADTPDNFQSRRPNTSFCFLDIRSPGLGDTAMYLCATSRDFSEQYFGPGTRLTVT.

V gene TRBV4-1 combines with J gene TRBJ2-7, with 10 bases lining up with TRBD1. CDR3 length: 15 amino acids. Germline CDR1 and CDR2: MGHRA and YSYEKL. Trimming took 2 bases from V and 9 from J; bases not matched to a gene: 10. Here the CDR3 reads CASSQQTGGTPAQYF. CDR3 nucleotides: TGCGCCAGCAGCCAACAGACAGGGGGCACTCCCGCGCAGTACTTC.

This clone was observed a handful of times. The V call is TRBV5-5, the J call TRBJ1-3, with 7 bases identical to TRBD1. V gave up 4 bases and J gave up 2 bases; unmatched junction bases: 6. The germline V gene has CDR1 SGHKS and CDR2 YYEKEE (reference sequence). This CDR3 has 15 amino acids. The CDR3 spells CASSETGNAGNTIYF. CDR3 DNA: TGTGCCAGCAGCGAGACAGGGAACGCTGGAAACACCATATATTTT.

This clone was seen only once. V gene TRBV5-1 combines with J gene TRBJ1-1; 9 bases fit TRBD1. CDR1 is SGHRS and CDR2 is YFSETQ in the germline V gene. The CDR3 covers 16 residues. After removal of 4 bases from V and 4 bases from J, the junction contained 11 bases not matched to a gene. DNA of the CDR3: TGCGCCAGCAGCGTTATCCCGCGGGACAGGGTCACTGAAGCTTTCTTT. Its protein product is CASSVIPRDRVTEAFF.

V usage is TRBV27 and J usage is TRBJ1-2; 8 positions match TRBD1. The CDR3 sequence is 15 residues long. In germline, CDR1 is MNHEY, CDR2 SMNVEV (reference sequence). V lost 7 bases and J lost 5; bases outside the gene matches: 12. DNA for the CDR3: TGTGCCAGCACCCCCCGACAGGGGCGAGGGTATGGCTACACCTTC. Its translation: CASTPRQGRGYGYTF.

V usage is TRBV13 and J usage is TRBJ1-2; 7 nucleotides align to TRBD1. Germline V gene lookup returns CDR1 PRHDT and CDR2 FYEKMQ (reference sequence). Losses at the gene ends were 3 bases for V and 3 bases for J; bases not matched to a gene: 10. There are 16 residues in the CDR3. The CDR3 region has the DNA TGTGCCAGCAGCTTGGACCTTGGGGGACAGCACTATGGCTACACCTTC. Translating it yields CASSLDLGGQHYGYTF.

As DNA, the CDR3 is TGTGCCAGTAGTATTGGGAGGGGGGCCAACGTCCTGACTTTC. This encodes CASSIGRGANVLTF. This chain joins TRBV19 and TRBJ2-6, with TRBD2 as a possible D gene (6 bases). CDR1 is LNHDA and CDR2 is SQIVND in the germline V gene (reference sequence). The CDR3 has 14 amino acids. V was trimmed by 3 bases and J by 4 bases, leaving 7 bases between them.

This rearrangement joins TRBV4-2 to TRBJ2-3; tentative D call: TRBD2 (5 bases). Between the trimmed V and J ends, which lost 3 bases and 2 bases, there was a span of 9 bases. Germline values: CDR1 LGHNA, CDR2 YNFKEQ. The CDR3 runs 14 residues. The CDR3 DNA follows: TGTGCCAGCAGCCAGAGCGGTCTCACAGATACGCAGTATTTT. Protein sequence: CASSQSGLTDTQYF.

The chain carries TRBV19 and TRBJ2-7; 9 bases are shared with TRBD1. This CDR3 spans 16 amino acids. J was trimmed by 1 base and V by 4 bases; bases with no gene match: 8. Per germline, CDR1 LNHDA and CDR2 SQIVND (reference sequence). In nucleotides, the CDR3 is TGTGCCAGTAGTAAGGGGGGTGACAGGGGGTCCTACGAGCAGTACTTC. This gives the protein CASSKGGDRGSYEQYF.